The 16 T cell receptor beta chains below come from one sample, sequenced in a study of T-cell reconstitution after alpha-beta-depleted transplantation in children. Preparation of the TCRbeta library used unique molecular identifiers. TCRdb re-analysed the PCR reads in MiXCR, keeping a single row per CDR3 protein. The sample holds hundreds of thousands of distinct CDR3 sequences, about 15% seen once. The sample here was PBMCs from the stem cell graft donor, taken from the stem cell graft. The receptors were gathered from a human donor who donated a stem cell graft to a child with acute myeloid leukemia.

CDR3 amino acids: CASSQDWHSSTDTQYF. CDR3 nucleotide sequence: TGCGCCAGCAGCCAAGACTGGCACTCTAGCACAGATACGCAGTATTTT. This sequence joins TRBV4-3 and TRBJ2-3, with D unresolved. The CDR3 sequence is 16 residues long. Deletions cut 0 bases from V and 0 bases from J, with 10 bases between. Germline-derived CDR1 and CDR2 are LGHNA and YSLEER.

The sample holds many counts of this clonotype. This chain uses TRBV20-1 with TRBJ1-5, with D unclear. Germline V gene sequence: CDR1 DFQATT, CDR2 SNEGSKA (reference sequence). The V end lost 6 bases, the J end lost 3 bases, and 9 bases lay between the germline ends. The CDR3 runs 12 residues. This CDR3 is CSASGSNQPQHF. The CDR3 DNA follows: TGCAGTGCATCCGGGTCCAATCAGCCCCAGCATTTT.

This clonotype has ten or more counts. The chain carries TRBV5-1 and TRBJ2-1, with D perhaps matching TRBD1 or TRBD2 (5 bases each). The CDR3 loop spans 13 amino acids. The germline gives CDR1 SGHRS, CDR2 YFSETQ. Between the trimmed V and J ends, which lost 4 bases and 9 bases, there was a span of 14 bases. The CDR3 sequence is CASSSPGRVEQFF. CDR3 nucleotide sequence: TGCGCCAGCAGCAGTCCAGGGCGGGTTGAGCAGTTCTTC.

This clonotype was observed at least ten times. This sequence joins TRBV20-1 and TRBJ1-5; unclear D gene. Per germline, CDR1 DFQATT and CDR2 SNEGSKA (reference sequence). The CDR3 loop spans 10 amino acids. In nucleotides, the CDR3 is TGCAGGCTCAGATATCAGCCCCAGCATTTT. It translates to CRLRYQPQHF.

The chain links TRBV12-3 or TRBV12-4 to TRBJ1-2; TRBD1 matches 8 bases. The J segment lost 7 bases and the V segment lost 5 bases, leaving 6 bases of the junction unmatched. The CDR3 loop spans 13 amino acids. The chain's CDR3 is CASSEDRAGGYTF. The CDR3 nucleotides read TGTGCCAGCAGTGAGGACAGGGCTGGTGGCTACACCTTC.

Turning to this clonotype: Germline is not matched at one junction end, which may reflect a read error. The V gene is TRBV20-1, the J gene TRBJ2-2; D call uncertain. Per germline, CDR1 DFQATT and CDR2 SNEGSKA (reference sequence). The CDR3 length is 16 residues. In DNA form, the CDR3 reads TGCTGTGCTAGAGTGGCAGGATTGGGAAACACCGGGGAGCTGTTTTTT. Translated: CCARVAGLGNTGELFF.

Of note for this clonotype: A clone one base away is much larger, so this may be a read error. The chain joins TRBV12-3 or TRBV12-4 to TRBJ1-5; unclear D gene. The CDR3 totals 16 residues. Here the CDR3 DNA reads TGTACCAGCAGTTCCCAATCGTTCAGGTCTAGTCAGCCCCAGCATTTT. It is translated as CTSSSQSFRSSQPQHF.

This clonotype was seen at least ten times. This rearrangement joins TRBV6-5 to TRBJ2-3; unclear D gene. Germline loops: CDR1 MNHEY, CDR2 SVGAGI. There are 16 residues in the CDR3. V dropped 2 bases and J dropped 5 bases, with 17 bases sitting between them. The CDR3 protein is CASSYLSDFSKDTQYF. DNA of the CDR3: TGTGCCAGCAGTTACCTGAGCGACTTTTCGAAAGATACGCAGTATTTT.

CDR3 in amino acids: CSARSLGGGDTEAFF. The CDR3 coding sequence is TGCAGTGCTAGAAGCCTGGGGGGAGGGGACACTGAAGCTTTCTTT. This chain links TRBV20-1 with TRBJ1-1, with D perhaps matching TRBD1 (5 bases). Germline V gives CDR1 DFQATT, CDR2 SNEGSKA (reference sequence). This CDR3 comprises 15 residues. The V gene lost 2 bases and the J gene lost 3 bases, with 16 bases spanning the gap.

V is TRBV7-2 and J is TRBJ1-5; 7 positions match TRBD1. Germline values: CDR1 SGHTA, CDR2 FQGNSA. V shed 5 bases, J shed 4 bases, and the junction held 14 bases outside the gene matches. This CDR3 comprises 17 residues. CDR3: CASSNRQGHGSNQPQHF. The CDR3 DNA sequence: TGTGCCAGCAGCAACCGACAGGGCCATGGGTCTAATCAGCCCCAGCATTTT.

This clonotype was detected ten times or more. This chain joins TRBV30 and TRBJ1-1, with unresolved D. Germline CDR1 is GTSNPN and CDR2 is SVGIG (reference sequence). The CDR3 runs to 12 residues. Trimming pared 4 bases from V and 0 bases from J, leaving 6 bases between. The CDR3 protein is CAWTDMNTEAFF. The CDR3 DNA reads as TGTGCCTGGACAGACATGAACACTGAAGCTTTCTTT.

This clonotype was detected ten times or more. The chain is built from TRBV6-1 and TRBJ1-5; TRBD1 might be the D (6 bases). Germline V gene sequence: CDR1 MNHNS, CDR2 SASEGT. Deletions cut 0 bases from V and 5 bases from J, with 11 bases between. This CDR3 comprises 15 residues. The CDR3, as DNA: TGTGCCAGCAGTGAAGCGGCAGGGGAATATCAGCCCCAGCATTTT. This codes for CASSEAAGEYQPQHF.

This clonotype came up a few times. The gene calls are TRBV6-1 and TRBJ2-7, with a possible D match to TRBD2 (6 bases). In germline, CDR1 is MNHNS, CDR2 SASEGT. V lost 0 bases to trimming and J lost 3 bases, with 12 bases between them. The CDR3 spans 15 residues. DNA for the CDR3: TGTGCCAGCAGTGAAGCGCGGGGTCTTTTCTACGAGCAGTACGTC. It is translated as CASSEARGLFYEQYV.

CDR3 region: CASSSTLSTDTQYF. CDR3 nucleotides: TGTGCCAGCAGCTCGACGCTTAGCACAGATACGCAGTATTTT. The V call is TRBV5-6, the J call TRBJ2-3; unclear D gene. V lost 3 bases to trimming and J lost 0 bases, with 8 bases between them. The CDR3 is made up of 14 amino acids. Germline CDR1 and CDR2: SGHDT and YYEEEE. The variable domain in full, with the rest retrieved from reference TRBV5-6 and TRBJ2-3, is DAGVTQSPTHLIKTRGQQVTLRCSPKSGHDTVSWYQQALGQGPQFIFQYYEEEERQRGNFPDRFSGHQFPNYSSELNVNALLLGDSALYLCASSSTLSTDTQYFGPGTRLTVL.

V gene TRBV5-6 combines with J gene TRBJ1-1, with 7 bases matching TRBD1. With V trimmed by 4 bases and J by 8 bases, 20 bases remained unmatched. The length of the CDR3 is 17 residues. Germline V lookup: CDR1 SGHDT, CDR2 YYEEEE. The DNA for the CDR3 is TGTGCCAGCAGCGCCTGGGACAGTTGGGAGAGGGGTCAAGAAGCTTTCTTT. It yields the protein CASSAWDSWERGQEAFF. Combining the CDR3 with reference TRBV5-6 and TRBJ1-1 gives the whole variable domain DAGVTQSPTHLIKTRGQQVTLRCSPKSGHDTVSWYQQALGQGPQFIFQYYEEEERQRGNFPDRFSGHQFPNYSSELNVNALLLGDSALYLCASSAWDSWERGQEAFFGQGTRLTVV.

This clonotype was detected ten times or more. This chain uses TRBV20-1 with TRBJ2-7, with D unclear. CDR3 size: 14 residues. The germline V and J ends were trimmed by 0 bases and 1 base, with 10 bases remaining between them. Germline V CDR1 and CDR2: DFQATT, SNEGSKA (reference sequence). The CDR3 DNA sequence: TGCAGTGCTAGAGATACCCGGCGGTCCTACGAGCAGTACGTC. Protein product: CSARDTRRSYEQYV.